These 23 T cell receptor beta chains were all obtained from the same sample, sequenced in a study of vaccination and CD4 T cells after COVID-19 (dated by TCRdb to the early 2020s). Libraries were made using PCR. Data came from an Illumina iSeq 100. DNA from cultured CD4+ T cells was subjected to TCR sequencing with the Oncomine TCR Beta short-read assay at the Johns Hopkins FTIC core. The public reads were reprocessed in TCRdb via fastp at Q25 and MiXCR, keeping in-frame beta chains. Rows are combined by CDR3 protein, so each entry shows the most common genes and DNA. The sample contains more than 12,000 distinct CDR3 sequences, approximately 55% of them found a single time. The ten largest make up roughly 4.8% of the sample. These receptors' targets are unknown. Per the publication, the treatment or condition label means: roughly nine-day PBMC culture with coronavirus spike peptide pools or control peptides (ViraFEST assay).

The source material was CD4+ T cells from blood, cultured in vitro, sampled before SARS-CoV-2 vaccination. These receptors all come from a human donor who had recovered from COVID-19.

This clonotype was seen only a few times. Written as DNA, the CDR3 is TGTGCCAGCAGCTTAGATCCCCACGGGGAGCTGTTTTTT. This translates into CASSLDPHGELFF. This chain joins TRBV11-3 and TRBJ2-2; D remains ambiguous. Germline CDR1 reads SGHNT; CDR2 reads YENEEA. V dropped 0 bases and J dropped 7 bases, with 6 bases sitting between them. The CDR3 length is 13 residues.

This chain connects TRBV12-3 or TRBV12-4 to TRBJ2-3; no clear D. There are 14 residues in the CDR3. The ends were cut back, 5 bases at V and 6 bases at J, with 15 bases in the middle. Written as DNA, the CDR3 is TGTGCCAGCAGTCTACCGATGGTTCGGGATACGCAGTATTTT. It encodes CASSLPMVRDTQYF.

The chain combines TRBV19 with TRBJ1-5; no clear D gene. V lost 7 bases to trimming and J lost 4 bases, with 11 bases between them. The CDR3 loop spans 13 amino acids. Germline values: CDR1 LNHDA, CDR2 SQIVND (reference sequence). CDR3: CASNVRGNQPQHF. In nucleotides, the CDR3 is TGTGCCAGTAATGTACGGGGAAATCAGCCCCAGCATTTT. Looking up the rest from reference TRBV19 and TRBJ1-5 gives the full variable domain: DGGITQSPKYLFRKEGQNVTLSCEQNLNHDAMYWYRQDPGQGLRLIYYSQIVNDFQKGDIAEGYSVSREKKESFPLTVTSAQKNPTAFYLCASNVRGNQPQHFGDGTRLSIL.

This clonotype occurred a few times. The chain couples TRBV15 to TRBJ2-5; no clear D. Germline CDR1 and CDR2: LNHNV and YYDKDF (reference sequence). Trimming cost V 1 base and J 5 bases, with 8 bases left between them. The CDR3 totals 13 residues. The CDR3: CATSRARMETQYF. DNA for the CDR3: TGTGCCACCAGCAGAGCTCGGATGGAGACCCAGTACTTC.

This clonotype showed up just once. The V gene is TRBV23-1, the J gene TRBJ1-2; D gene unclear. TRBV23-1 is filed as an ORF, its function uncertain. This CDR3 comprises 12 residues. Trimming shortened V by 1 base and J by 5 bases, and 5 bases separated the two germline ends. The CDR3 loop reads CASSQCQYGYTF. CDR3 bases: TGCGCCAGCAGTCAATGCCAATATGGCTACACCTTC.

This clonotype has just a few counts. This rearrangement joins TRBV2 to TRBJ1-5, with 9 bases fitting TRBD1. Germline V lookup: CDR1 SNHLY, CDR2 FYNNEI. CDR3 length: 15 residues. V was pared by 2 bases and J by 4 bases, with 3 bases of the junction left unmatched. The DNA for the CDR3 is TGTGCCAGCAGTGAACCGGACAGGGGAAATCAGCCCCAGCATTTT. Translation gives CASSEPDRGNQPQHF.

The chain joins TRBV7-9 to TRBJ2-1; D unclear. The CDR3 covers 14 residues. In germline, CDR1 is SEHNR, CDR2 FQNEAQ (reference sequence). V gave up 5 bases and J gave up 1 base, with 9 bases separating them. The CDR3: CASSGLLSYNEQFF. The CDR3 DNA sequence: TGTGCCAGCAGCGGTCTCCTGTCCTACAATGAGCAGTTCTTC.

This clonotype has more than one count but fewer than ten. V usage is TRBV15 and J usage is TRBJ1-2; D ambiguous. The CDR3 loop spans 17 amino acids. V lost 0 bases and J lost 4, with 18 bases in between. Germline V CDR1 and CDR2: LNHNV, YYDKDF (reference sequence). The CDR3: CATSRDQSGLNTYGYTF. CDR3 bases: TGTGCCACCAGCAGAGATCAGTCTGGGTTGAATACCTATGGCTACACCTTC.

The chain recombines TRBV6-2 or TRBV6-3 with TRBJ2-2, with 11 nucleotides matching TRBD2. Trimming removed 7 bases from V and 4 bases from J; junction bases left unmatched: 2. In germline, CDR1 is MNHEY, CDR2 SVGEGT. CDR3 length equals 14 residues. The CDR3 DNA reads TGTGCCAGCAAGCTAGCGGGAGGCACCGGGGAGCTGTTTTTT. Translated, it gives CASKLAGGTGELFF.

The chain joins TRBV3-1 to TRBJ2-3, with D uncertain. Germline V gives CDR1 LGHDT, CDR2 YNNKEL (reference sequence). The CDR3 totals 13 residues. The V end lost 1 base, the J end lost 10 bases, and 12 bases lay between the germline ends. In DNA form, the CDR3 reads TGTGCCAGCAGCCAAGGGGCCGCAGGACCGCAGTATTTT. Protein product: CASSQGAAGPQYF.

The chain is built from TRBV27 and TRBJ2-2; D might be TRBD2 (5 bases). The CDR3 extends over 14 amino acids. V dropped 6 bases and J dropped 6 bases, with 14 bases sitting between them. Germline V gene data show CDR1 as MNHEY and CDR2 as SMNVEV (reference sequence). In DNA, the CDR3 is TGTGCCAGCAGGCGTAAACTAGTACCCGGGGAGCTGTTTTTT. Translated: CASRRKLVPGELFF.

This chain links TRBV12-3 or TRBV12-4 with TRBJ1-1; TRBD1 agrees at 7 bases. J was trimmed by 4 bases and V by 7 bases; bases with no gene match: 3. This CDR3 has 12 amino acids. CDR3 residues: CASTGTVTEAFF. CDR3 coding DNA: TGTGCCAGCACCGGGACAGTCACTGAAGCTTTCTTT.

This chain joins TRBV5-4 and TRBJ2-5; 10 bases line up with TRBD1. Trimming cost V 0 bases and J 1 base; bases outside gene matches: 3. CDR1 is SGHNT, CDR2 YYREEE, per germline (reference sequence). The CDR3 is 16 amino acids. The CDR3 DNA follows: TGTGCCAGCAGCTTGGGGGACAGGGGATTCCAAGAGACCCAGTACTTC. Residues: CASSLGDRGFQETQYF.

The chain combines TRBV19 with TRBJ1-5, with 7 nucleotides matching TRBD1. J lost 3 bases, V lost 3 bases, and 5 bases had no gene match. Germline CDR1 is LNHDA and CDR2 is SQIVND (reference sequence). The CDR3 has 15 amino acids. The CDR3 loop reads CASSIDDRDNQPQHF. CDR3 in DNA: TGTGCCAGTAGTATTGACGACAGGGACAATCAGCCCCAGCATTTT.

This clonotype was recorded a few times. V is TRBV6-1 and J is TRBJ2-5; TRBD1 agrees at 9 bases. CDR1 and CDR2 (germline): MNHNS, SASEGT. Germline trimming cut 5 bases from V and 5 bases from J; bases unmatched to any gene: 9. There are 15 residues in the CDR3. This chain's CDR3 is CASSRPGQGDETQYF. CDR3 in DNA: TGTGCCAGCAGTAGACCGGGACAGGGAGACGAGACCCAGTACTTC.

The V call is TRBV5-5, the J call TRBJ1-2, with D possibly matching TRBD1 (6 bases). V gave up 0 bases and J gave up 5 bases, with 8 bases separating them. This CDR3 contains 13 residues. CDR1 is SGHKS and CDR2 is YYEKEE in the germline V gene (reference sequence). CDR3 sequence: CASSLEQGYGYTF. The CDR3 bases are TGTGCCAGCAGCTTGGAGCAGGGGTATGGCTACACCTTC.

The genes are TRBV4-3 and TRBJ2-3; TRBD2 might be the D (5 bases). The CDR3 loop spans 14 amino acids. V was shortened by 1 base and J by 4 bases, with 9 bases between the two germline ends. Looked up from germline, CDR1 is LGHNA and CDR2 is YSLEER. For the CDR3, the DNA is TGCGCCAGCAGCCAAGGAGGGAGTGCAGATACGCAGTATTTT. Encoded protein: CASSQGGSADTQYF.

The chain couples TRBV7-9 to TRBJ1-2, with 7 bases aligning to TRBD1. The CDR3 loop spans 13 amino acids. CDR1 is SEHNR, CDR2 FQNEAQ, per germline (reference sequence). J lost 4 bases, V lost 11 bases, and 10 bases had no gene match. For the CDR3, the DNA is TGTGCCGGCAACAGGGGCGTGGGCTATGGCTACACCTTC. It specifies CAGNRGVGYGYTF.

This clonotype was observed a few times. The rearrangement links TRBV5-4 to TRBJ2-5, with 8 nucleotides matching TRBD2. V lost 4 bases to trimming and J lost 1 base; unmatched junction nucleotides: 9. Germline values: CDR1 SGHNT, CDR2 YYREEE (reference sequence). This CDR3 is 16 amino acids long. The CDR3 DNA reads as TGTGCCAGCAGCCTAGGAGGAGCGGGAGCCCAAGAGACCCAGTACTTC. Residues: CASSLGGAGAQETQYF.

This clonotype was detected a few times. The chain couples TRBV11-3 to TRBJ2-5; TRBD1 matches 10 bases. J gave up 4 bases and V 0 bases, and 2 bases lay outside the gene matches. Germline CDR1 and CDR2: SGHNT and YENEEA. The length of the CDR3 is 15 residues. The CDR3 here is CASSLDGTGAETQYF. The CDR3, as DNA: TGTGCCAGCAGCTTAGATGGGACAGGGGCAGAGACCCAGTACTTC.

The rearrangement joins TRBV7-9 to TRBJ1-4, with 7 bases aligning to TRBD1. The germline V gene encodes CDR1 SEHNR and CDR2 FQNEAQ (reference sequence). The ends lost 4 bases at V and 7 bases at J; junction bases unmatched: 12. The CDR3 length is 16 residues. The CDR3 is CASSSSVRGRGEKLFF. As DNA, the CDR3 is TGTGCCAGCAGCTCCAGTGTGAGGGGGCGGGGTGAAAAACTGTTTTTT.

This chain links TRBV6-5 with TRBJ2-7, with TRBD1 identical over 7 bases. Per germline, CDR1 MNHEY and CDR2 SVGAGI. V lost 0 bases to trimming and J lost 3 bases; unmatched junction nucleotides: 2. The CDR3 consists of 14 residues. DNA for the CDR3: TGTGCCAGCAGTTACTCCCCAGGGGGCTACGAGCAGTACTTC. Protein: CASSYSPGGYEQYF.

This chain links TRBV20-1 with TRBJ2-1, with 7 nucleotides matching TRBD2. J lost 0 bases, V lost 6 bases, and 8 bases had no gene match. Per germline, CDR1 DFQATT and CDR2 SNEGSKA (reference sequence). This CDR3 is built from 15 residues. The CDR3 reads CSATSLALSYNEQFF. The CDR3 bases are TGCAGTGCGACCTCACTAGCGCTCTCCTACAATGAGCAGTTCTTC.